This T cell receptor beta chain was profiled in a study of cytomegalovirus exposure and HLA in healthy donors. Study findings and constraints: In vitro data verified a few CMV-associated chains as specific for CMV antigens. A likely sequencing artifact accounted for one observed cluster of highly shared sequence variants.

Details on this clone: Its antigen remains unidentified.

PCR involved 60 Vbeta and 13 Jbeta primers. Profiled with immunoSEQ multiplex PCR; TCRdb holds only in-frame clones, not every one. The sample includes 75,000 to 100,000 clones, 60% to 75% of them seen just once. CDR1 is SGHVS, CDR2 FNYEAQ, per germline. V shed 9 bases, J shed 4 bases, and the junction held 15 bases outside the gene matches. The CDR3 length is 17 residues. The sample was PBMCs. The TCR comes from a woman in her 70s in good health and CMV-seropositive. This chain connects TRBV7-6 to TRBJ2-2; 9 bases align to TRBD1. This CDR3 is CARHGTGSSWGTGELFF. CDR3 coding DNA: TGTGCCAGACACGGGACAGGGAGTTCCTGGGGCACCGGGGAGCTGTTTTTT.